Listed below are T cell receptor beta chains from one sample, sequenced in a study of cytomegalovirus exposure and HLA in healthy donors. Clones were sequenced by immunoSEQ multiplex PCR, and TCRdb holds only the in-frame ones, with some missing. The data contain 200,000 to 250,000 clones, 79% of them singletons. The specimen was PBMCs. These receptors came from a middle-aged man in good health and CMV-seronegative. Each CDR3 is given with its conserved first and last residue. The D gene is left open where the match is weak. The size of a clone is reported for some rows only, either as once, few or many, or as a class for expanded clones.

TRBV7-9	TRBD2	-	TRBJ2-5	CSSSSRLKAGEETQYF	TGTTCCAGCAGCTCCCGCCTCAAAGCGGGAGAAGAGACCCAGTACTTC
TRBV7-8	TRBD2	-	TRBJ2-5	CASKPRLAATPQETQYF	TGTGCCAGCAAACCCAGACTAGCGGCTACTCCCCAAGAGACCCAGTACTTC
TRBV28	-	-	TRBJ1-4	CASSLGGGGGEKLFF	TGTGCCAGCAGTTTAGGGGGCGGGGGAGGTGAAAAACTGTTTTTT
TRBV2	TRBD2	few	TRBJ2-2	CASRVSGRKAGELFF	TGTGCCAGCAGAGTAAGCGGGAGGAAGGCCGGGGAGCTGTTTTTT
TRBV4-1	TRBD2	few	TRBJ2-7	CASSLSGRSYEQYF	TGCGCCAGCAGCCTTAGCGGGAGGAGCTACGAGCAGTACTTC
TRBV19	TRBD1	-	TRBJ1-2	CASIPRRDSPSYGYTF	TGTGCCAGTATCCCTCGTCGGGACAGTCCTAGCTATGGCTACACCTTC
TRBV5-1	TRBD2	-	TRBJ2-1	CASSLVRREGGDEQFF	TGCGCCAGCAGCTTGGTCCGGAGGGAGGGAGGAGATGAGCAGTTCTTC
TRBV27	TRBD2	-	TRBJ2-7	CASSLEAGGSYEQYF	TGTGCCAGCAGTTTGGAAGCGGGAGGGTCCTACGAGCAGTACTTC
TRBV9	TRBD1	-	TRBJ1-2	CASSEDRDSFLNNYGYTF	TGTGCCAGCAGCGAGGACAGGGACTCCTTTCTTAATAACTATGGCTACACCTTC
TRBV28	TRBD1	once	TRBJ1-5	CASTSGQVAVRPQHF	TGTGCCAGCACCTCGGGACAGGTGGCGGTACGGCCCCAGCATTTT
TRBV6-6	TRBD1	-	TRBJ1-2	CASSSPGQGSNYGYTF	TGTGCCAGCAGTTCCCCGGGACAGGGCTCTAACTATGGCTACACCTTC
TRBV29-1	-	-	TRBJ2-7	CSVALDRSYEQYF	TGCAGCGTAGCCCTTGACAGGAGCTACGAGCAGTACTTC
TRBV6-5	-	-	TRBJ1-4	CAGDEKLFF	TGTGCAGGGGATGAAAAACTGTTTTTT
TRBV28	TRBD1	once	TRBJ1-1	CASSLLSRGPPNTEAFF	TGTGCCAGCAGTTTATTGTCGAGGGGGCCCCCGAACACTGAAGCTTTCTTT
TRBV18	-	-	TRBJ2-1	CASSPDSPPAAEQFF	TGTGCCAGCTCACCGGACAGTCCTCCTGCGGCAGAGCAGTTCTTC